The next 32 T cell receptor beta chains were all read from a single sample in a study of CD8 T cells in Susac syndrome. The RNA input was about 0.45 to 1 ug, and it was reverse transcribed with random hexamers. Each CDR3 protein is one row after TCRdb ran MiXCR on the immunoSEQ multiplex PCR reads. The sample lists 20,000 or so distinct CDR3 sequences; 85% to 95% were seen once. Sequenced sample: CD8+ T cells from PBMCs. The receptors were sampled from a human donor in good health.

This clonotype was seen once. The chain has TRBV18 and TRBJ2-3, with D possibly being TRBD2 (6 bases). The CDR3 has 19 residues. Trimming took 3 bases from V and 4 from J, leaving 26 bases between them. Germline values: CDR1 KGHSH, CDR2 LQKENI. The CDR3 region is CASSPLGSEVRELADTQYF. The DNA of the CDR3 is TGTGCCAGCTCACCCCTCGGGAGCGAAGTCCGAGAACTGGCAGATACGCAGTATTTT.

The rearrangement uses TRBV7-9 and TRBJ2-2; 8 bases agree with TRBD2. Losses at the gene ends were 7 bases for V and 2 bases for J; bases not matched to a gene: 6. Germline CDR1 and CDR2: SEHNR and FQNEAQ (reference sequence). This CDR3 comprises 15 residues. The CDR3 region is CASIRGGVNTGELFF. The CDR3, as DNA: TGTGCCAGCATCCGGGGGGGCGTCAACACCGGGGAGCTGTTTTTT.

The chain joins TRBV3-1 to TRBJ2-3, with D perhaps assigned TRBD1 or TRBD2 (5 bases each). Germline CDR1 LGHDT, CDR2 YNNKEL (reference sequence). V gave up 0 bases and J gave up 1 base, with 17 bases separating them. The CDR3 consists of 18 residues. The CDR3 loop reads CASSQDLNMGVGTDTQYF. As DNA, the CDR3 is TGTGCCAGCAGCCAAGATCTGAATATGGGGGTGGGCACAGATACGCAGTATTTT.

This clonotype was counted once. This chain connects TRBV27 to TRBJ2-7; tentatively, D is TRBD1 (5 bases). CDR3 size: 15 residues. V lost 8 bases and J lost 3, with 20 bases in between. The germline V gene has CDR1 MNHEY and CDR2 SMNVEV (reference sequence). In DNA, the CDR3 is TGTGCCAGCGGGTTTAAGGACAATTTCCACTACGAGCAGTACTTC. This gives the protein CASGFKDNFHYEQYF.

This chain connects TRBV7-9 to TRBJ1-1; the D gene is possibly TRBD1 (5 bases). V was trimmed by 1 base and J by 4 bases, leaving 10 bases between them. Germline CDR1 is SEHNR and CDR2 is FQNEAQ (reference sequence). This CDR3 contains 14 residues. CDR3 residues: CASSLVGASTEAFF. The CDR3 nucleotides are TGTGCCAGCAGCTTAGTTGGGGCGAGCACTGAAGCTTTCTTT.

This clonotype was seen once. The chain uses TRBV29-1 and TRBJ1-1; 9 bases align to TRBD1. Trimming took 6 bases from V and 11 from J; bases not matched to a gene: 13. The CDR3 loop spans 13 amino acids. Germline V CDR1 and CDR2: SQVTM, ANQGSEA. Here the CDR3 reads CSVGQGISVGAFF. The CDR3 region has the DNA TGCAGCGTGGGACAGGGAATCTCGGTGGGGGCTTTCTTT. The full variable domain, its missing parts supplied by reference TRBV29-1 and TRBJ1-1, is SAVISQKPSRDICQRGTSLTIQCQVDSQVTMMFWYRQQPGQSLTLIATANQGSEATYESGFVIDKFPISRPNLTFSTLTVSNMSPEDSSIYLCSVGQGISVGAFFGQGTRLTVV.

This clonotype was seen just once. This chain links TRBV7-9 with TRBJ2-5; the D call may be TRBD1 or TRBD2 (5 bases each). Trimming took 1 base from V and 4 from J, leaving 7 bases between them. Germline CDR1 is SEHNR and CDR2 is FQNEAQ (reference sequence). The CDR3 is 13 residues long. The DNA of the CDR3 is TGTGCCAGCAGCTTAGGGGACGGAGAGACCCAGTACTTC. This sequence encodes CASSLGDGETQYF. Based on the CDR3 plus reference TRBV7-9 and TRBJ2-5, the full variable domain is DTGVSQNPRHKITKRGQNVTFRCDPISEHNRLYWYRQTLGQGPEFLTYFQNEAQLEKSRLLSDRFSAERPKGSFSTLEIQRTEQGDSAMYLCASSLGDGETQYFGPGTRLLVL.

The gene calls are TRBV29-1 and TRBJ2-7; D assignment may be TRBD1 or TRBD2 (5 bases each). The CDR3 extends over 13 amino acids. Germline values: CDR1 SQVTM, CDR2 ANQGSEA. V lost 8 bases and J lost 0, with 14 bases in between. The CDR3 DNA reads as TGCAGCTTTTTGCAGGGACCCTCCTACGAGCAGTACTTC. It specifies CSFLQGPSYEQYF.

The V and J genes are TRBV5-4 and TRBJ2-1, with TRBD1 matching over 11 bases. Germline assignment: CDR1 SGHNT and CDR2 YYREEE (reference sequence). The CDR3 has 17 amino acids. Trimming cost V 4 bases and J 5 bases; bases outside gene matches: 11. As DNA, the CDR3 is TGTGCCAGCAGCCGATTCGGGTCGGGACAGGGGGACAATGAGCAGTTCTTC. It codes for CASSRFGSGQGDNEQFF.

The rearrangement uses TRBV24-1 and TRBJ2-1, with 9 bases matching TRBD2. Looked up from germline, CDR1 is KGHDR and CDR2 is SFDVKD. The junction had 3 bases not matched to a gene; V was cut back by 1 base and J by 3 bases. The CDR3 runs to 16 residues. CDR3 nucleotide sequence: TGTGCCACCAGTGATTTAGTAGCGGGAGACTACAATGAGCAGTTCTTC. Protein sequence: CATSDLVAGDYNEQFF.

This chain uses TRBV7-8 with TRBJ2-2; no firm D call. Trimming cost V 3 bases and J 7 bases, with 6 bases left between them. This CDR3 has 12 residues. CDR1 SGHVS and CDR2 FQNEAQ come from the germline V gene. The CDR3 DNA reads as TGTGCCAGCAGCTTTTTGGTCGGGGAGCTGTTTTTT. This translates into CASSFLVGELFF.

This rearrangement joins TRBV5-4 to TRBJ2-5, with 9 bases identical to TRBD2. This CDR3 spans 17 amino acids. V lost 4 bases to trimming and J lost 1 base; unmatched junction nucleotides: 11. CDR1 and CDR2 from the germline V gene are SGHNT and YYREEE (reference sequence). The CDR3: CASSTSRLAETQETQYF. The CDR3 coding sequence is TGTGCCAGCAGCACCTCCCGACTAGCGGAAACCCAAGAGACCCAGTACTTC.

V gene TRBV7-2 combines with J gene TRBJ2-3; D not resolved. The CDR3 has 11 residues. Trimming took off 5 bases at V and 10 bases at J, with 10 bases between the two ends. Germline CDR1 reads SGHTA; CDR2 reads FQGNSA. CDR3 sequence: CASSPAPPQYF. DNA for the CDR3: TGTGCCAGCAGCCCTGCTCCCCCGCAGTATTTT.

The chain joins TRBV7-9 to TRBJ2-3, with no clear D. V was trimmed by 5 bases and J by 3 bases, leaving 12 bases between them. The CDR3 has 14 residues. In germline, CDR1 is SEHNR, CDR2 FQNEAQ (reference sequence). As DNA, the CDR3 is TGTGCCAGCAGCCCCAGCGTAGGGACAGATACGCAGTATTTT. Amino acids: CASSPSVGTDTQYF.

The chain has TRBV7-9 and TRBJ2-1; 7 bases line up with TRBD1. From germline, CDR1 is SEHNR and CDR2 FQNEAQ (reference sequence). V was pared by 2 bases and J by 6 bases, with 4 bases of the junction left unmatched. The CDR3 is made up of 14 amino acids. In nucleotides, the CDR3 is TGTGCCAGCAGCTTAACAGGGGCAGGCAATGAGCAGTTCTTC. The encoded protein is CASSLTGAGNEQFF.

The chain links TRBV7-6 to TRBJ2-2; 9 bases match TRBD1. V gave up 4 bases and J gave up 6 bases; unmatched junction bases: 6. The length of the CDR3 is 15 residues. Germline V CDR1 and CDR2: SGHVS, FNYEAQ. In nucleotides, the CDR3 is TGTGCCAGCAGCTCACCGGGACAGGGTGCCGGGGAGCTGTTTTTT. Protein product: CASSSPGQGAGELFF.

J is TRBJ2-1 and V is TRBV27, with 8 bases lining up with TRBD2. V was clipped by 6 bases and J by 6 bases; unmatched bases: 10. From germline, CDR1 is MNHEY and CDR2 SMNVEV (reference sequence). The CDR3 is 15 amino acids. Here the CDR3 reads CASRLTSGASNEQFF. The CDR3 region has the DNA TGTGCCAGCAGACTTACTAGCGGAGCTTCCAATGAGCAGTTCTTC.

The rearrangement uses TRBV7-9 and TRBJ2-4; 9 nucleotides align to TRBD1. J lost 0 bases, V lost 2 bases, and 2 bases had no gene match. This CDR3 is 16 amino acids long. Germline CDR1 reads SEHNR; CDR2 reads FQNEAQ (reference sequence). CDR3 amino acids: CASSLQGQGAKNIQYF. CDR3 sequence (DNA): TGTGCCAGCAGCTTACAGGGACAGGGAGCCAAAAACATTCAGTACTTC. Supplemented by reference TRBV7-9 and TRBJ2-4, the full variable domain reads DTGVSQNPRHKITKRGQNVTFRCDPISEHNRLYWYRQTLGQGPEFLTYFQNEAQLEKSRLLSDRFSAERPKGSFSTLEIQRTEQGDSAMYLCASSLQGQGAKNIQYFGAGTRLSVL.

This chain uses TRBV4-2 with TRBJ1-5, with 9 bases that match TRBD1. The V gene's germline CDR1 is LGHNA and CDR2 YNFKEQ. Germline trimming cut 5 bases from V and 0 bases from J; bases unmatched to any gene: 11. The CDR3 covers 18 residues. CDR3 nucleotide sequence: TGTGCCAGCAGCACCCGGTGGACAGGGGTCAATAGCAATCAGCCCCAGCATTTT. Protein: CASSTRWTGVNSNQPQHF.

This clonotype has just one count. The chain couples TRBV7-3 to TRBJ2-7; D is possibly TRBD2 (6 bases). Germline V gene lookup returns CDR1 SGHTA and CDR2 FQGTGA. The CDR3 is 13 residues long. Trimming removed 2 bases at V and 7 bases at J, with 12 bases between. This CDR3 is CASSLGSGGEQYF. The CDR3 coding sequence is TGTGCCAGCAGCTTAGGTTCCGGGGGAGAGCAGTACTTC. Together with reference TRBV7-3 and TRBJ2-7, the CDR3 gives the full variable domain: GAGVSQTPSNKVTEKGKYVELRCDPISGHTALYWYRQSLGQGPEFLIYFQGTGAADDSGLPNDRFFAVRPEGSVSTLKIQRTERGDSAVYLCASSLGSGGEQYFGPGTRLTVT.

In DNA, the CDR3 is TGCAGTGCTTCGGAGGGACTGAGCTCCTACAATGAGCAGTTCTTC. Protein: CSASEGLSSYNEQFF. The rearrangement uses TRBV20-1 and TRBJ2-1; D perhaps matches TRBD2 (6 bases). Germline values: CDR1 DFQATT, CDR2 SNEGSKA (reference sequence). The CDR3 has 15 amino acids. Trimming left V 5 bases short and J 0 bases short, with 14 bases between.

This clonotype is a singleton in its sample. For the CDR3, the DNA is TGTGCCAGCAGCTCCCCTGCCTCTCTAGCGGGAGTTGCAGATACGCAGTATTTT. This sequence encodes CASSSPASLAGVADTQYF. The V call is TRBV11-1, the J call TRBJ2-3, with 10 bases matching TRBD2. The trim removed 4 bases at V and 4 bases at J, leaving 14 bases unmatched. Per germline, CDR1 SGHAT and CDR2 FQDESV (reference sequence). The CDR3 spans 18 residues.

The genes are TRBV6-5 and TRBJ1-5; tentative D call: TRBD1 (5 bases). The CDR3 is made up of 13 amino acids. With 5 bases removed from V and 2 bases from J, the gap between germline ends came to 7 bases. Per the germline V gene, CDR1 is MNHEY and CDR2 is SVGAGI. CDR3 protein: CASSVGGNQPQHF. The CDR3 coding sequence is TGTGCCAGCAGTGTGGGGGGCAATCAGCCCCAGCATTTT.

V and J are TRBV6-5 and TRBJ2-1; the match to TRBD2 covers 7 bases. The CDR3 is 13 amino acids. The V gene's germline CDR1 is MNHEY and CDR2 SVGAGI. V lost 1 base and J lost 8; bases outside the gene matches: 2. The CDR3 loop is CASSYLGGDEQFF. The CDR3 nucleotides read TGTGCCAGCAGTTACTTGGGGGGGGATGAGCAGTTCTTC.

The chain has TRBV7-8 and TRBJ2-2; the D gene is possibly TRBD1 (6 bases). This CDR3 contains 14 residues. The V end was cut by 5 bases, the J end by 6 bases, with 13 bases between. Germline V gene lookup returns CDR1 SGHVS and CDR2 FQNEAQ. CDR3 loop: CASSGNTGSGELFF. The CDR3 nucleotides read TGTGCCAGCAGCGGGAACACAGGGTCCGGGGAGCTGTTTTTT.

J is TRBJ2-1 and V is TRBV25-1, with 7 positions matching TRBD2. Germline assignment: CDR1 MGHDK and CDR2 SYGVNS. This CDR3 region has 13 residues. Trimming at V came to 7 bases and at J to 3 bases, leaving 3 bases not matched to a gene. The CDR3 region is CASKQRDYNEQFF. For the CDR3, the DNA is TGTGCCAGCAAACAGCGGGACTACAATGAGCAGTTCTTC.

The chain joins TRBV7-9 to TRBJ1-5; maybe TRBD1 (6 bases). Germline V gene sequence: CDR1 SEHNR, CDR2 FQNEAQ (reference sequence). V lost 5 bases to trimming and J lost 6 bases, with 11 bases between them. The CDR3 loop spans 13 amino acids. The CDR3 is CASSGGGIQPQHF. The CDR3, as DNA: TGTGCCAGCAGCGGAGGGGGGATTCAGCCCCAGCATTTT.

The chain recombines TRBV11-2 with TRBJ2-3; D gene uncertain. The CDR3 has 12 residues. V was pared by 2 bases and J by 4 bases, with 4 bases between. The germline CDR1 and CDR2 sequences are SGHAT and FQNNGV. DNA of the CDR3: TGTGCCAGCAGCTTATTGCCAGATACGCAGTATTTT. Protein: CASSLLPDTQYF.

The CDR3 DNA is TGTGCCAGCAGCTTACCGGGACTAGCGGGAACAGATACGCAGTATTTT. As protein: CASSLPGLAGTDTQYF. The chain links TRBV11-1 to TRBJ2-3; 13 bases map to TRBD2. The germline V gene has CDR1 SGHAT and CDR2 FQDESV (reference sequence). This CDR3 region has 16 residues. Trimming took 2 bases from V and 3 from J; bases not matched to a gene: 2.

This clonotype was detected only once. This chain connects TRBV30 to TRBJ1-1; 8 bases align to TRBD1. Germline CDR1 is GTSNPN and CDR2 is SVGIG (reference sequence). V shed 0 bases and J 4 bases; nucleotides not matched to a gene: 1. The CDR3 loop spans 13 amino acids. The CDR3 here is CAWSVTGGTEAFF. CDR3 bases: TGTGCCTGGAGTGTCACAGGGGGCACTGAAGCTTTCTTT.

This chain connects TRBV9 to TRBJ2-1, with 8 bases that match TRBD2. In germline, CDR1 is SGDLS, CDR2 YYNGEE. The V segment lost 1 base and the J segment 8 bases; nucleotides outside the gene matches: 5. The CDR3 totals 14 residues. The CDR3 protein is CASSVLAGLHEQFF. CDR3 coding DNA: TGTGCCAGCAGCGTATTAGCGGGACTCCATGAGCAGTTCTTC.

This sequence joins TRBV11-2 and TRBJ2-3; TRBD1 agrees at 8 bases. The germline V gene has CDR1 SGHAT and CDR2 FQNNGV. CDR3 length equals 16 residues. The ends lost 5 bases at V and 4 bases at J; junction bases unmatched: 11. CDR3 in DNA: TGTGCCAGCAGCCGCTACCGGGACAGGCCTTCAGATACGCAGTATTTT. It codes for CASSRYRDRPSDTQYF.